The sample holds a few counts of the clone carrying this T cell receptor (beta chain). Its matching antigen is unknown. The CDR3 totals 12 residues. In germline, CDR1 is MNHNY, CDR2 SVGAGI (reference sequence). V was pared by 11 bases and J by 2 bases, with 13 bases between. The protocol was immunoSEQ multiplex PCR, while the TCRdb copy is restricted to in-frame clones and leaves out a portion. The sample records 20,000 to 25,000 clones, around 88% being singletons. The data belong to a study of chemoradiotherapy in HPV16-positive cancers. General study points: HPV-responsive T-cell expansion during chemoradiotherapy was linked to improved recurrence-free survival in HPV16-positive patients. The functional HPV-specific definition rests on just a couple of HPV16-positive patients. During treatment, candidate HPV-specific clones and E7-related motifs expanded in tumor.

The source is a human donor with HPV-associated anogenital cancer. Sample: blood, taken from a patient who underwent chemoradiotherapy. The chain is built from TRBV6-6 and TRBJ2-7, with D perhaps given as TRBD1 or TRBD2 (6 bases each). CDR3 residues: CAWGDNPYEQYF. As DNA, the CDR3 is TGTGCCTGGGGGGACAATCCCTACGAGCAGTACTTC.